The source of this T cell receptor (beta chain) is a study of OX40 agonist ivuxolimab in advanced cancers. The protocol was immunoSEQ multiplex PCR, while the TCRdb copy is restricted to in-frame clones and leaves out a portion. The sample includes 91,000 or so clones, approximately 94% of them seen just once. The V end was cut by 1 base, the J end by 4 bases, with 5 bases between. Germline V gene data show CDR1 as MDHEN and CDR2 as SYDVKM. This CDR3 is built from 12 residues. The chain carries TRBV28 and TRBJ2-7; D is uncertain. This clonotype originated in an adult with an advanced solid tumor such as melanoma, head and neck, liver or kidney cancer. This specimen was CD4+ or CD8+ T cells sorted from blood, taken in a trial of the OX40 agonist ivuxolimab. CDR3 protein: CASSLLGYEQYF. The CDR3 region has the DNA TGTGCCAGCAGTTTATTGGGGTACGAGCAGTACTTC.